The TCR beta chain described here comes from a study of blood T cell repertoires in COVID-19. Study information: From T cells, B-cell-depleted T cells, or PBMCs came the material, which was cDNA or gDNA.

Germline V gene data show CDR1 as MDHEN and CDR2 as SYDVKM. V was clipped by 6 bases and J by 6 bases, with 12 bases between them. CDR3 size: 13 residues. In the original processing: Scientists estimated how many nucleated cells there were by amplifying reference gene primers. The data were produced by immunoSEQ multiplex PCR, yet TCRdb's version contains in-frame clones alone and is incomplete. The D gene and trimming were derived from the DNA, and the V and J assignments and clone size from that table. The sample lists 200,000 to 250,000 clones; roughly 80% were seen once. The J gene is TRBJ1-5, the V gene TRBV28; a possible D gene is TRBD1 (6 bases). The TCR originated in a woman aged 45-60 years with acute or convalescent COVID-19. Sequencing was done on a sample of peripheral blood. The CDR3, as DNA: TGTGCCAGCAGGCCCACAGGGTCTCAGCCCCAGCATTTT. Translating gives CASRPTGSQPQHF.